Presented here are 23 T cell receptor beta chains from one specimen sequenced in a study of beta chain features in type 1 diabetes. Findings and limits, study-wide: Type 1 diabetes patients showed a moderate but significant shortening of TCRB CDR3s in all four CD4+ subsets.

Expressed TCRB transcripts were sequenced, since all the RNA that had been isolated was reverse transcribed. The table came from immunoSEQ multiplex PCR; TCRdb's copy has only in-frame clones and leaves some out. This table holds roughly 260,000 clones, around 20% found once. No antigen has been assigned to these receptors. Source material: naive CD4+ T cells from blood. Source of these receptors: a middle-aged woman with type 1 diabetes.

The rearrangement uses TRBV19 and TRBJ2-2; no firm D call. V was pared by 1 base and J by 4 bases, with 7 bases between. The CDR3 is 14 residues long. In germline, CDR1 is LNHDA, CDR2 SQIVND (reference sequence). The CDR3 coding sequence is TGTGCCAGTAGTATAGCGTCCAGCACCGGGGAGCTGTTTTTT. The encoded protein is CASSIASSTGELFF.

This clone was picked up a small number of times. The chain has TRBV25-1 and TRBJ1-1; TRBD1 aligns across 7 bases. This CDR3 is built from 14 residues. Trimming took 6 bases from V and 6 from J; bases not matched to a gene: 10. CDR1 and CDR2 from the germline V gene are MGHDK and SYGVNS. Here the CDR3 reads CASRGSQGRAEAFF. In nucleotides, the CDR3 is TGTGCCAGCAGGGGATCACAGGGGCGAGCTGAAGCTTTCTTT.

V is TRBV4-1 and J is TRBJ1-1, with a tentative D call TRBD1 (6 bases). The germline V gene has CDR1 MGHRA and CDR2 YSYEKL. The CDR3 has 15 residues. V dropped 5 bases and J dropped 4 bases, with 17 bases sitting between them. The CDR3 nucleotides read TGCGCCAGCAGCTTAGACAGGCGGCGCGGCACTGAAGCTTTCTTT. It translates to CASSLDRRRGTEAFF.

There are a few counts of this clone. V is TRBV4-1 and J is TRBJ2-5, with TRBD1 matching over 10 bases. The V gene's germline CDR1 is MGHRA and CDR2 YSYEKL. This CDR3 is built from 16 residues. The trim removed 5 bases at V and 1 base at J, leaving 7 bases unmatched. The chain's CDR3 is CASSSRDRGIQETQYF. For the CDR3, the DNA is TGCGCCAGCAGCTCCCGGGACAGGGGAATCCAAGAGACCCAGTACTTC.

V usage is TRBV6-1 and J usage is TRBJ2-5, with TRBD1 matching over 7 bases. The CDR3 has 15 amino acids. With 4 bases clipped from V and 3 bases from J, the junction kept 8 bases outside the gene matches. Germline loops: CDR1 MNHNS, CDR2 SASEGT. This chain's CDR3 is CASSGRRTGEETQYF. The CDR3 region has the DNA TGTGCCAGCAGTGGAAGGAGGACAGGCGAAGAGACCCAGTACTTC.

This clone was seen more than once but under ten times. V gene TRBV2 combines with J gene TRBJ2-3; D is possibly TRBD2 (6 bases). Germline V gene data show CDR1 as SNHLY and CDR2 as FYNNEI. The CDR3 spans 12 residues. Trimming stripped 7 bases from V and 6 bases from J, with 11 bases between. CDR3 protein: CASTPGRDTQYF. CDR3 sequence (DNA): TGTGCCAGCACCCCAGGGAGGGATACGCAGTATTTT. The variable domain in full, with the rest retrieved from reference TRBV2 and TRBJ2-3, is EPEVTQTPSHQVTQMGQEVILRCVPISNHLYFYWYRQILGQKVEFLVSFYNNEISEKSEIFDDQFSVERPDGSNFTLKIRSTKLEDSAMYFCASTPGRDTQYFGPGTRLTVL.

This clone has only a few counts. V is TRBV10-3 and J is TRBJ1-4; a possible D gene is TRBD1 (6 bases). Germline values: CDR1 ENHRY, CDR2 SYGVKD. This CDR3 comprises 14 residues. The V end lost 11 bases, the J end lost 2 bases, and 15 bases lay between the germline ends. Written as DNA, the CDR3 is TGTGCCTCCCGGGGGGGCCAGACTAATGAAAAACTGTTTTTT. Translated, it gives CASRGGQTNEKLFF.

The V gene is TRBV30, the J gene TRBJ2-3; 7 bases line up with TRBD1. Germline V lookup: CDR1 GTSNPN, CDR2 SVGIG (reference sequence). After removal of 1 base from V and 3 bases from J, the junction contained 4 bases not matched to a gene. This CDR3 comprises 14 residues. The CDR3 sequence is CAWSETGTTDTQYF. CDR3 bases: TGTGCCTGGAGTGAGACAGGGACGACAGATACGCAGTATTTT.

This clone was recorded a few times. This chain connects TRBV27 to TRBJ2-5, with 9 bases identical to TRBD1. J lost 4 bases, V lost 8 bases, and 8 bases had no gene match. The germline gives CDR1 MNHEY, CDR2 SMNVEV (reference sequence). The CDR3 consists of 14 residues. The CDR3 coding sequence is TGTGCCAGCGCCCGGGACAGGGTGGGAGAGACCCAGTACTTC. Translated: CASARDRVGETQYF.

This chain links TRBV25-1 with TRBJ2-4; D possibly corresponds to TRBD2 (5 bases). Trimming took off 2 bases at V and 1 base at J, with 9 bases between the two ends. This CDR3 region has 15 residues. Germline V gene data show CDR1 as MGHDK and CDR2 as SYGVNS. The CDR3 DNA reads TGTGCCAGCAGTGAAGGAACGGGGGCCAAAAACATTCAGTACTTC. Translating it yields CASSEGTGAKNIQYF.

In its sample, this clone was seen a few times. CDR3 coding DNA: TGCAGCTCCAGTAAGGGGACAACGAACACTGAAGCTTTCTTT. Encoded protein: CSSSKGTTNTEAFF. The chain has TRBV29-1 and TRBJ1-1; D perhaps matches TRBD1 (6 bases). The CDR3 length is 14 residues. Germline lookup yields CDR1 SQVTM and CDR2 ANQGSEA. Trimming cost V 8 bases and J 1 base, with 17 bases left between them. Supplemented by reference TRBV29-1 and TRBJ1-1, the full variable domain reads SAVISQKPSRDICQRGTSLTIQCQVDSQVTMMFWYRQQPGQSLTLIATANQGSEATYESGFVIDKFPISRPNLTFSTLTVSNMSPEDSSIYLCSSSKGTTNTEAFFGQGTRLTVV.

This chain links TRBV27 with TRBJ2-1, with 7 bases matching TRBD2. The CDR3 covers 15 residues. The ends lost 2 bases at V and 6 bases at J; junction bases unmatched: 7. CDR1 MNHEY and CDR2 SMNVEV come from the germline V gene (reference sequence). In nucleotides, the CDR3 is TGTGCCAGCAGTTTAGGACTAGGGTCGGGCAATGAGCAGTTCTTC. Its protein is CASSLGLGSGNEQFF.

There are a few counts of this clone. The genes are TRBV29-1 and TRBJ2-7, with TRBD2 identical over 15 bases. J gave up 1 base and V 6 bases, and 4 bases lay outside the gene matches. The CDR3 spans 15 residues. Germline CDR1 is SQVTM and CDR2 is ANQGSEA. CDR3 loop: CSVAGLAGGSYEQYF. In DNA, the CDR3 is TGCAGCGTGGCGGGACTAGCGGGAGGTTCCTACGAGCAGTACTTC.

This sequence joins TRBV7-2 and TRBJ2-7, with 8 bases matching TRBD2. The CDR3 is made up of 15 amino acids. CDR1 SGHTA and CDR2 FQGNSA come from the germline V gene. V shed 5 bases and J 3 bases; nucleotides not matched to a gene: 9. This chain's CDR3 is CASSNPSGQYYEQYF. In DNA form, the CDR3 reads TGTGCCAGCAGCAACCCTAGCGGGCAATACTACGAGCAGTACTTC.

This clone was picked up a small number of times. The chain is built from TRBV28 and TRBJ2-1; D unclear. V was shortened by 10 bases and J by 4 bases, with 8 bases between the two germline ends. Germline V lookup: CDR1 MDHEN, CDR2 SYDVKM. The CDR3 is 11 amino acids. Here the CDR3 reads CATLLYNEQFF. The DNA of the CDR3 is TGTGCCACCCTACTATACAATGAGCAGTTCTTC.

The sample holds a few counts of this clone. The chain combines TRBV30 with TRBJ1-5; 7 nucleotides align to TRBD1. Germline lookup yields CDR1 GTSNPN and CDR2 SVGIG (reference sequence). V gave up 2 bases and J gave up 11 bases; unmatched junction bases: 15. There are 15 residues in the CDR3. CDR3 in DNA: TGTGCCTGGAGTCGCGGGGCAGGGGGACCCACGGCCCAGCATTTT. As protein: CAWSRGAGGPTAQHF.

V gene TRBV10-3 combines with J gene TRBJ2-7; D is possibly TRBD1 (6 bases). There are 13 residues in the CDR3. Trimming shortened V by 4 bases and J by 1 base, and 8 bases separated the two germline ends. Germline values: CDR1 ENHRY, CDR2 SYGVKD. The CDR3 coding sequence is TGTGCCATCAGTGGAGGACAGTCCTACGAGCAGTACTTC. It codes for CAISGGQSYEQYF.

This clone came up a few times. The V gene is TRBV19, the J gene TRBJ1-5, with 7 bases aligning to TRBD1. Germline trimming cut 6 bases from V and 1 base from J; bases unmatched to any gene: 6. The CDR3 is 15 residues long. Germline CDR1 reads LNHDA; CDR2 reads SQIVND (reference sequence). DNA of the CDR3: TGTGCCAGTAGGCCGGGACAGATGAGCAATCAGCCCCAGCATTTT. As protein: CASRPGQMSNQPQHF.

V usage is TRBV10-3 and J usage is TRBJ1-1, with 8 bases identical to TRBD1. The V gene end was trimmed by 3 bases and the J gene end by 4 bases; junction bases not matched to a gene: 4. Germline V CDR1 and CDR2: ENHRY, SYGVKD. The CDR3 runs to 14 residues. Written as DNA, the CDR3 is TGTGCCATCAGTGACCCGACAGGGGCCACTGAAGCTTTCTTT. Protein sequence: CAISDPTGATEAFF.

The chain combines TRBV9 with TRBJ1-5; 9 nucleotides line up with TRBD1. Per germline, CDR1 SGDLS and CDR2 YYNGEE. The CDR3 contains 15 residues. Trimming removed 0 bases from V and 5 bases from J; junction bases left unmatched: 3. The CDR3 DNA is TGTGCCAGCAGCGTAGGCGGGACAGGGTATCAGCCCCAGCATTTT. Protein product: CASSVGGTGYQPQHF.

The V and J genes are TRBV28 and TRBJ2-7; TRBD1 might be the D (6 bases). Trimming shortened V by 6 bases and J by 11 bases, and 20 bases separated the two germline ends. CDR3 size: 13 residues. From germline, CDR1 is MDHEN and CDR2 SYDVKM. CDR3 loop: CASSPDSPTREYF. The CDR3 region has the DNA TGTGCCAGCAGCCCGGACAGCCCTACGAGGGAGTACTTC. Full variable domain (remainder filled in from reference TRBV28 and TRBJ2-7): DVKVTQSSRYLVKRTGEKVFLECVQDMDHENMFWYRQDPGLGLRLIYFSYDVKMKEKGDIPEGYSVSREKKERFSLILESASTNQTSMYLCASSPDSPTREYFGPGTRLTVT.

The sample holds a few counts of this clone. Other nucleotide sequences from this sample produce the same CDR3. The chain combines TRBV4-1 with TRBJ2-7; 13 nucleotides match TRBD2. CDR3 length: 15 amino acids. V was clipped by 4 bases and J by 0 bases; unmatched bases: 0. Per germline, CDR1 MGHRA and CDR2 YSYEKL. The CDR3 DNA is TGCGCCAGCAGCCGGACTAGCGGGAGCTCCTACGAGCAGTACTTC. Encoded protein: CASSRTSGSSYEQYF.

Turning to this clone: Other DNA sequences in this specimen translate into the identical CDR3. V is TRBV18 and J is TRBJ2-7; a weak D match, TRBD1 (5 bases). This CDR3 is built from 13 residues. Germline values: CDR1 KGHSH, CDR2 LQKENI. Trimming pared 2 bases from V and 0 bases from J, leaving 5 bases between. CDR3 amino acids: CASSPDSSYEQYF. CDR3 in DNA: TGTGCCAGCTCACCAGACAGCTCCTACGAGCAGTACTTC.